A selection of T cell receptor beta chains follows, all from one sample in a study of shared clonotypes between healthy human individuals. Generated by immunoSEQ multiplex PCR, the TCRdb table keeps only in-frame clones and is missing some. Counted here are over 700,000 clones, approximately 72% occurring once; the ten biggest clones make up under 2%. Input material: memory CD4+ T cells sorted from blood. The receptors come from a woman aged 25 to 39 in good health. CDR3s include the opening cysteine and the closing phenylalanine or tryptophan. Each record gives: D gene, J gene, V gene, clone size, CDR3 protein, CDR3 DNA. A D gene is named only where the DNA matches it firmly. Clone size is stated in some rows and not others, as once, few, many or a class when expanded.

NA | TRBJ1-3 | TRBV10-2 | many | CASSPGVVGNTIYF | TGCGCCAGCAGTCCCGGAGTGGTTGGAAACACCATATATTTT
TRBD1 | TRBJ2-7 | TRBV28 | NA | CASRTDRDTYEQYF | TGTGCCAGCAGGACCGACAGGGACACCTACGAGCAGTACTTC
TRBD1 | TRBJ2-7 | TRBV14 | NA | CASSPPGQGMGEQYF | TGTGCCAGCAGCCCTCCGGGACAGGGTATGGGCGAGCAGTACTTC
NA | TRBJ1-1 | TRBV12-5 | NA | CASDREWSGEAFF | TGTGCTAGTGATCGAGAATGGTCTGGGGAAGCTTTCTTT
TRBD2 | TRBJ2-5 | TRBV18 | NA | CASSPGTSKETQYF | TGTGCCAGCTCACCCGGGACTAGCAAGGAGACCCAGTACTTC
NA | TRBJ2-7 | TRBV18 | NA | CASSPGLGGTHEQYF | TGTGCCAGCTCCCCCGGGTTGGGAGGAACCCACGAGCAGTACTTC
NA | TRBJ1-1 | TRBV19 | few | CASSTSMNTEAFF | TGTGCCAGTAGTACGAGCATGAACACTGAAGCTTTCTTT
NA | TRBJ1-3 | TRBV5-4 | NA | CASSLSGSGNTIYF | TGTGCCAGCAGCTTGTCCGGATCTGGAAACACCATATATTTT
TRBD2 | TRBJ2-6 | TRBV4-1 | NA | CASSNPGGVGANVLTF | TGCGCCAGCAGCAACCCCGGGGGGGTTGGGGCCAACGTCCTGACTTTC
NA | TRBJ1-1 | TRBV18 | NA | CASSADSYTEAFF | TGTGCCAGCTCAGCGGACAGCTACACTGAAGCTTTCTTT
NA | TRBJ1-1 | TRBV18 | NA | CASSGLNTEAFF | TGTGCCAGCTCAGGGCTGAACACTGAAGCTTTCTTT
TRBD2 | TRBJ2-5 | TRBV2 | NA | CASSEASGGLDQETQYF | TGTGCCAGCAGTGAGGCTAGCGGGGGCCTGGACCAAGAGACCCAGTACTTC
NA | TRBJ1-2 | TRBV4-2 | NA | CASSDSQGANYGYTF | TGTGCCAGCAGCGATTCACAGGGTGCTAACTATGGCTACACCTTC
NA | TRBJ2-6 | TRBV9 | many | CASSVVGRGRGANVLTF | TGTGCCAGCAGCGTAGTAGGGCGAGGGAGAGGGGCCAACGTCCTGACTTTC
NA | TRBJ2-3 | TRBV15 | NA | CATSRDRPHTQYF | TGTGCCACCAGCAGAGATAGGCCCCATACGCAGTATTTT
NA | TRBJ2-7 | TRBV25-1 | few | CASSEGAGSYEQYF | TGTGCCAGCAGTGAAGGAGCGGGCAGCTACGAGCAGTACTTC
TRBD2 | TRBJ2-7 | TRBV18 | few | CASSALAGDGYEQYF | TGTGCCAGCTCAGCACTAGCGGGAGACGGGTACGAGCAGTACTTC
TRBD2 | TRBJ2-7 | TRBV28 | NA | CASSPLSSGIYEQYF | TGTGCCAGCAGTCCACTCTCTAGCGGGATCTACGAGCAGTACTTC
TRBD2 | TRBJ2-2 | TRBV25-1 | NA | CASSDEPSGNTGELFF | TGTGCCAGCAGTGATGAACCTAGCGGTAACACCGGGGAGCTGTTTTTT
TRBD1 | TRBJ2-6 | TRBV10-3 | NA | CAISVPGQGAGGANVLTF | TGTGCCATCAGTGTACCGGGACAGGGGGCCGGTGGGGCCAACGTCCTGACTTTC